This T cell receptor (beta chain) was retrieved from a study of blood T cell repertoires in COVID-19 (dated by TCRdb to about 2020). With respect to the entire study: The collaborator samples originated in the United States, Italy and Spain and spanned the acute and convalescent phases of COVID-19. The prospective study material was composed of cDNA or gDNA derived from T cells, B-cell-depleted T cells, or PBMCs. Subjects who had been exposed to COVID-19, were actively infected with it, or had recovered from it provided the deeply sampled blood TCRbeta repertoires that made up the dataset. A freely available public database, intended as a resource for researchers studying the immune response to SARS-CoV-2, is where the repertoires were released. Samples were obtained from the ongoing ImmuneRACE study (first 160 participants) and from 1,200 or so subjects provided by 6 global collaborators. Sample metadata almost always included a de-identified subject ID, COVID-19 status, age in years and sex. Where available, HLA class I and class II types were taken from metadata supplied by the sample provider and were not determined by assay-based typing. Findings and caveats that apply to the study as a whole: The amount of clinical and demographic metadata varied by source and participant and was provided uncurated.

TCRbeta CDR3 regions were amplified from genomic DNA by means of the immunoSEQ Assay, a bias-controlled multiplex PCR. The authors' analysis ran thus. The number of nucleated cells in each sample was estimated from the amplification of reference gene primers within the assay. To quantify the absolute abundance of each unique TCRbeta CDR3 rearrangement, sequence reads were collapsed and filtered. For each sample, productive Simpson clonality was calculated as the square root of Simpson's diversity index over productive rearrangements. Drawn from immuneACCESS, this table holds only the in-frame rearrangements with V and J called that TCRdb kept. Clones are partly lost; checked studies trace under half to an unresolved V gene and leave the rest unexplained. That table furnishes V, J and clone size, whereas the DNA furnished D and trimming. The sample table contains around 130,000 clones; only one count was recorded for roughly 80% of them. The top ten clones comprise 9% to 13% of the sample.

The collaborating institutions used their own protocols to collect whole blood in K2EDTA tubes. For TCRbeta analysis, collaborators shipped samples as frozen whole blood, isolated PBMCs, or DNA extracted from either of those sample types. Remarks on this clone: The specificity of this receptor is unknown. No quality values exist for individual bases; no much larger clone is one base distant.

The sequenced sample was peripheral blood. The receptor's source is a human donor in a cohort sampled during active COVID-19.

The DNA sequence is given as TGTGCCAGCAGCTTCGGTAGTGTCTCTGGAAACACCATATATTTT. Protein translation: CASSFGSVSGNTIYF. This receptor chain uses TRBV11-1 and TRBJ1-3, with the D gene not confidently named. Including the terminal cysteine and phenylalanine, the CDR3 comprises 15 residues. The kept DNA is CDR3 alone, 45 bases in frame from the first base. Trimming costs V 3 bases and J 0 bases, and their ends lie 9 bases apart. The germline V gene (reference sequence) provides CDR1 SGHAT and CDR2 FQDESV.